This TCR beta chain was recovered during a study of blood T cell repertoires in COVID-19. CDR1 is MNHEY and CDR2 is SVGEGT in the germline V gene. The junction had 8 bases not matched to a gene; V was cut back by 4 bases and J by 0 bases. The CDR3 loop spans 17 amino acids. Profiled with immunoSEQ multiplex PCR; TCRdb holds only in-frame clones, not every one. The sample lists approximately 360,000 clones; around 91% were seen once. This clonotype was obtained from a man younger than 30 with active or convalescent COVID-19. V is TRBV6-2 or TRBV6-3 and J is TRBJ2-2; 7 nucleotides line up with TRBD2. Sequencing used peripheral blood. As DNA, the CDR3 is TGTGCCAGCAGTTTTTGGGCGGGGGAGGCGAACACCGGGGAGCTGTTTTTT. Its translation: CASSFWAGEANTGELFF.